This T cell receptor (beta chain) stems from a study of T cell responses to AZD1222 COVID-19 vaccine (dated by TCRdb to 2020 to 2023). Regarding the complete study: AZD1222 recipients with second doses at about 4 weeks or about 12 weeks were pooled, because spike-specific TCR depth and breadth did not differ between schedules. Trial participants were enrolled by age into 18-55, 56-69 and 70-plus year subgroups, with approximately 150, 30 and 60 TCR-sequenced participants respectively. TCR sequencing was performed for some 250 trial participants, of whom roughly 200 were given two doses of AZD1222 and around 25 were given two doses of MenACWY control vaccine. Paper-wide results and their limitations: Most participants were white British and females outnumbered males, and the authors suggested that clonal diversity may have been underestimated. In the small 56-69-year group, the increase in depth fell short of significance, most likely because of low power. Vaccine-associated CD4 TCRs spanned the whole spike protein, with dominant responses in regions 160-218 and 743-854. Nearly half of unique spike-specific TCRs reportedly recognized epitopes outside regions mutated in the B.1.351 and B.1.1.7 variants. No day 14 peak-response samples were available, so repertoires were characterized only after the peak T cell response. Conclusions about previously exposed vaccinees are limited, since just five or six AZD1222 recipients were seropositive for SARS-CoV-2 at baseline. After two AZD1222 doses, spike-specific TCR breadth and depth were significantly higher than at day 0 and than in MenACWY recipients.

The CDR3 regions of human TCRbeta chains were analyzed by immunosequencing. Per the authors' processing: Repertoire TCRs were checked for matches against a reference library of SARS-CoV-2-specific TCRs that had been generated using the MIRA antigen-specificity platform. Breadth meant the fraction of unique TCRs that were SARS-CoV-2-associated, whereas depth meant the fraction of total T cells that were SARS-CoV-2-associated. Using the MIRA data, each spike-specific TCR was mapped to the spike region that the TCR reacts to and placed in a CD4 or CD8 class. Log10-transformed breadth and depth values were compared by one-way ANOVA with Sidak's multiple comparisons tests. The source is immuneACCESS, and TCRdb retained only in-frame sequences with V and J called. Part of the clones is not carried over; for the studies checked, unresolved V genes explain less than half of this, and the remainder is unexplained. V, J and clone size derive from that table, while D and trimming were established from the DNA sequence. The sample table lists some 90,000 clones, roughly 90% of them with a count of one. The ten top clones hold approximately 12% of the sample.

Details on this clone: The target of this receptor is not known. Within one base of it there is no much larger clone, and no base qualities were kept.

What the time point label conveys for this sample: baseline before first vaccination. Vaccinee samples came from UK trials COV001 and COV002, including a single-blind randomized controlled phase 2/3 trial of AZD1222 (ChAdOx1 nCoV-19) in healthy adults. For TCRbeta chain sequencing, PBMC samples were collected from trial participants at day 0 and at day 28 after the second dose. V is reduced by 4 bases and J by 2 bases, leaving a spacing of 5 bases between them. From the germline V gene, CDR1 is KGHSH and CDR2 is LQKENI. Including cysteine and phenylalanine, the CDR3 has 12 amino acids. Only the CDR3 DNA is retained, 36 bases long and in frame from the first base.

This TCR was recovered from an adult in good health. The source material was peripheral blood, sampled on day 0 of AZD1222 vaccination. The receptor chain draws on TRBV18 and TRBJ2-5, with a tentative D gene TRBD1 over 5 matching bases. The nucleotide sequence reads TGTGCCAGCTCACAGGGGCAAGAGACCCAGTACTTC. Its protein product is CASSQGQETQYF.